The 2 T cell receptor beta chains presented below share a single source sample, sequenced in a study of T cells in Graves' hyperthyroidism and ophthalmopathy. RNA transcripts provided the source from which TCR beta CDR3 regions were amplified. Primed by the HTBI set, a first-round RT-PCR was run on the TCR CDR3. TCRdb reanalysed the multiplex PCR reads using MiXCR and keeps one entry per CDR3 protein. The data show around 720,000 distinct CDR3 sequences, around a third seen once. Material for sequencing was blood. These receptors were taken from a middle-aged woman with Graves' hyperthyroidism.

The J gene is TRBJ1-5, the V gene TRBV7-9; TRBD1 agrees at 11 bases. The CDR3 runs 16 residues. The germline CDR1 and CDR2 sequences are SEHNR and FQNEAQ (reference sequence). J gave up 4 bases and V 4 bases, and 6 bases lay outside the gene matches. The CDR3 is CASSSGGTGGNQPQHF. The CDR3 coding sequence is TGTGCCAGCAGCTCGGGCGGGACAGGGGGAAATCAGCCCCAGCATTTT.

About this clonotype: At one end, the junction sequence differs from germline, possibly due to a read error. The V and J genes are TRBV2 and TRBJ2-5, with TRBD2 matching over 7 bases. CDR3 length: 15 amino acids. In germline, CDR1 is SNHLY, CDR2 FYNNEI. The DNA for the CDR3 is TGTGCCGGCAGTGGACCAGGCGGGAGACAAGAGACCCAGTACTTC. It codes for CAGSGPGGRQETQYF.